These 13 T cell receptor beta chains were sequenced from one sample in a study of blood T cells in healthy people across ages. PCR was performed a second time for about 7 to 12 cycles using a sample-barcoded 5' primer and a J-beta primer mix. TCRdb used MiXCR to reprocess the 5' RACE reads, holding one entry per CDR3 protein. The data hold 1.5 million to 2 million distinct CDR3 sequences, with over 25% observed a single time. Source material: blood. These receptors were collected from a woman younger than 45 in good health.

This clonotype occurred once. The genes are TRBV12-5 and TRBJ1-3; D might be TRBD1 (5 bases). Trimming removed 3 bases from V and 0 bases from J, with 12 bases in between. Germline V gene lookup returns CDR1 LGHNT and CDR2 FRNRAP. The CDR3 totals 16 residues. CDR3 bases: TGTGCTAGTGGTTTCCTCCTGGGGACCTCTGGAAACACCATATATTTT. Protein: CASGFLLGTSGNTIYF.

V usage is TRBV12-3 or TRBV12-4 and J usage is TRBJ2-1, with 11 bases matching TRBD2. V dropped 8 bases and J dropped 9; count of bases not matched to a gene: 6. This CDR3 has 13 amino acids. CDR3 sequence: CASRTSGLGEQFF. In DNA form, the CDR3 reads TGTGCCAGCCGGACTAGCGGGTTAGGTGAGCAGTTCTTC.

This clonotype has a handful of counts. A much larger clone sits a single nucleotide away, making a read error possible. This sequence joins TRBV20-1 and TRBJ2-5, with 7 bases matching TRBD1. CDR1 is DFQATT, CDR2 SNEGSKA, per germline (reference sequence). The CDR3 is 14 amino acids. The CDR3 sequence is CSARRGTVQEAQYF. The CDR3 DNA sequence: TGCAGTGCTAGAAGGGGGACAGTGCAAGAGGCCCAGTACTTC.

This clonotype came up a few times. One end of the junction does not line up with germline, which may come from a read error. This chain uses TRBV4-2 with TRBJ1-4; D is unclear. From germline, CDR1 is LGHNA and CDR2 YNFKEQ. The length of the CDR3 is 16 residues. The DNA of the CDR3 is TGTGCCAGCAGCCAGGCCGACTTTGCAACTAATGGAAAACTGTTTTTT. Encoded protein: CASSQADFATNGKLFF.

This rearrangement joins TRBV6-2 or TRBV6-3 to TRBJ2-5; 7 bases align to TRBD2. Unmatched junction bases numbered 10, after V lost 7 bases and J lost 5 bases. The germline CDR1 and CDR2 sequences are MNHEY and SVGEGT. The CDR3 loop spans 14 amino acids. CDR3 sequence reads: CASTTLAVRETQYF. Written as DNA, the CDR3 is TGTGCCAGCACCACTCTAGCGGTTCGGGAGACCCAGTACTTC.

In regard to this clonotype: A much larger clone lies a single base off, so this may be a read error. This chain connects TRBV4-1 to TRBJ1-2, with D perhaps TRBD1 (5 bases). There are 14 residues in the CDR3. From germline, CDR1 is MGHRA and CDR2 YSYEKL. CDR3: CASSQGPRDYDYTF. CDR3 DNA sequence: TGCGCCAGCAGCCAAGGGCCCAGGGACTATGACTACACCTTC.

This clonotype was detected a few times. The chain is built from TRBV4-1 and TRBJ2-1, with 8 bases aligning to TRBD2. J was trimmed by 5 bases and V by 6 bases; bases with no gene match: 9. Germline values: CDR1 MGHRA, CDR2 YSYEKL. This CDR3 is built from 15 residues. CDR3 residues: CASSFAGGPNNEQFF. For the CDR3, the DNA is TGCGCCAGCAGTTTCGCGGGGGGCCCCAACAATGAGCAGTTCTTC.

CDR3 amino acids: CATGSLTGYEQYF. For the CDR3, the DNA is TGTGCCACCGGGAGTCTCACTGGCTACGAGCAGTACTTC. The chain carries TRBV10-3 and TRBJ2-7; tentative D call: TRBD2 (6 bases). Germline values: CDR1 ENHRY, CDR2 SYGVKD. The ends were cut back, 10 bases at V and 3 bases at J, with 16 bases in the middle. This CDR3 contains 13 residues.

This clonotype was recorded many times. This rearrangement joins TRBV4-2 to TRBJ2-5; no clear D gene. CDR1 LGHNA and CDR2 YNFKEQ come from the germline V gene. V gave up 0 bases and J gave up 7 bases, with 15 bases separating them. The CDR3 loop spans 15 amino acids. The CDR3 DNA reads as TGTGCCAGCAGCCAAGAGATCGGTACGCCGGGGACCCAGTACTTC. It encodes CASSQEIGTPGTQYF.

This clonotype has more than one count but fewer than ten. V gene TRBV7-2 combines with J gene TRBJ2-7; the match to TRBD1 covers 9 bases. The junction had 9 bases not matched to a gene; V was cut back by 5 bases and J by 7 bases. The CDR3 sequence is 14 residues long. The germline V gene encodes CDR1 SGHTA and CDR2 FQGNSA. CDR3 DNA sequence: TGTGCCAGCAGCCCCGGGACAGGGCTAGAAGAGCAGTACTTC. The encoded protein is CASSPGTGLEEQYF.

This sequence joins TRBV12-5 and TRBJ2-7, with D perhaps TRBD2 (6 bases). Per germline, CDR1 LGHNT and CDR2 FRNRAP. The CDR3 is made up of 13 amino acids. V was cut by 7 bases and J by 3 bases, with 13 bases left in between. CDR3: CASVREQSYEQYF. DNA for the CDR3: TGTGCTAGTGTCCGGGAGCAAAGCTACGAGCAGTACTTC.

This clonotype was recorded a few times. The J gene is TRBJ2-5, the V gene TRBV11-2, with a tentative D call TRBD2 (6 bases). Trimming removed 0 bases at V and 5 bases at J, with 22 bases between. CDR1 and CDR2 (germline): SGHAT, FQNNGV. This CDR3 region has 18 residues. This chain's CDR3 is CASSLDVAAGTSGETQYF. Written as DNA, the CDR3 is TGTGCCAGCAGCTTAGATGTTGCAGCGGGTACCTCCGGGGAGACCCAGTACTTC.

This clonotype was observed a handful of times. This chain joins TRBV11-2 and TRBJ2-5; tentatively, D is TRBD1 (5 bases). The end of the DNA fits TRBJ2-7 better, so the J call may be wrong. This CDR3 region has 13 residues. Germline V gives CDR1 SGHAT, CDR2 FQNNGV. This chain's CDR3 is CASGHRIPYEQYF. CDR3 nucleotides: TGTGCCAGCGGCCACAGGATACCCTACGAGCAGTACTTC.